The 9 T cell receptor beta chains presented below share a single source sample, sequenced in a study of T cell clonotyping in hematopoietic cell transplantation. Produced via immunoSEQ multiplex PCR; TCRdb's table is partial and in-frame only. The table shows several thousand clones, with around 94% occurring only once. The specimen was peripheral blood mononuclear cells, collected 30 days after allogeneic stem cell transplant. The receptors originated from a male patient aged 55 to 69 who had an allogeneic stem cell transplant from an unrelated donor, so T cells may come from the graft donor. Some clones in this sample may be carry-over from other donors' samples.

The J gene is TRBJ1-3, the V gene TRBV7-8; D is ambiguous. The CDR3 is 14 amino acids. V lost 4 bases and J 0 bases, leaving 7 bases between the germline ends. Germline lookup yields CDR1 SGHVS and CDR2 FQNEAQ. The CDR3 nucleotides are TGTGCCAGCAGCTCCACGAACTCTGGAAACACCATATATTTT. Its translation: CASSSTNSGNTIYF.

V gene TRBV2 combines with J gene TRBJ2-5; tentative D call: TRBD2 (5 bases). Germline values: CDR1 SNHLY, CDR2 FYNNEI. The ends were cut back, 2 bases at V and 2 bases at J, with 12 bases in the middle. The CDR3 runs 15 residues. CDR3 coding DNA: TGTGCCAGCAGTGAAAAAATCCGAGGGCAAGAGACCCAGTACTTC. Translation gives CASSEKIRGQETQYF. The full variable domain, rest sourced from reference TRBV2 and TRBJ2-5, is EPEVTQTPSHQVTQMGQEVILRCVPISNHLYFYWYRQILGQKVEFLVSFYNNEISEKSEIFDDQFSVERPDGSNFTLKIRSTKLEDSAMYFCASSEKIRGQETQYFGPGTRLLVL.

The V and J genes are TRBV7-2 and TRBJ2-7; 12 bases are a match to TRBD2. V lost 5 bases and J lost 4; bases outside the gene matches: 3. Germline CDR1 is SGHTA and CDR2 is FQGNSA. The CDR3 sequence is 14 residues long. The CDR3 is CASSLGLAGYEQYF. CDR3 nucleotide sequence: TGTGCCAGCAGCCTGGGACTAGCGGGTTACGAGCAGTACTTC.

CDR3 sequence (DNA): TGTGCCAGCAGTCAGAGCCCCGGTGGGGCCCAGTACTTC. Protein sequence: CASSQSPGGAQYF. The rearrangement joins TRBV27 to TRBJ2-5; D call uncertain. Trimming pared 5 bases from V and 9 bases from J, leaving 16 bases between. The V gene's germline CDR1 is MNHEY and CDR2 SMNVEV (reference sequence). The CDR3 has 13 amino acids.

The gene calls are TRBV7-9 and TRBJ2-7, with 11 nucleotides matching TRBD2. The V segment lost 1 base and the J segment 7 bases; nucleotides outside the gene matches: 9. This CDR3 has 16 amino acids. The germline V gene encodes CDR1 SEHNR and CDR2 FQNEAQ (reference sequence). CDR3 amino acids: CASSLEGTSGGREQYF. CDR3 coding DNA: TGTGCCAGCAGCTTAGAAGGGACTAGCGGAGGGAGGGAGCAGTACTTC.

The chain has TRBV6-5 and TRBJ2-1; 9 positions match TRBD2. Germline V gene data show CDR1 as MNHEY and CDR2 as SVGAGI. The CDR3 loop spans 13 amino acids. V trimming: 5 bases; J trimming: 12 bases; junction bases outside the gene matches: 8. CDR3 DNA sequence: TGTGCCAGCAGTCCCATTGGCGGGAGGGGGCAGTTCTTC. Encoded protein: CASSPIGGRGQFF.

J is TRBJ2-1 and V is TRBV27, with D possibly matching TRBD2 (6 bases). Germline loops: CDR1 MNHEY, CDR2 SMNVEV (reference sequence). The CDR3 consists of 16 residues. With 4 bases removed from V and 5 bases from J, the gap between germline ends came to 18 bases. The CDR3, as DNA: TGTGCCAGCAGTTATATGTATCGGTTAGCGGACAATGAGCAGTTCTTC. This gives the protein CASSYMYRLADNEQFF.

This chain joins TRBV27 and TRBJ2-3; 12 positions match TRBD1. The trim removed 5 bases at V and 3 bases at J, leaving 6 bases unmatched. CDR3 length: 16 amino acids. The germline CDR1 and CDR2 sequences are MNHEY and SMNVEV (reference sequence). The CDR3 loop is CASSLPGQGATDTQYF. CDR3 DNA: TGTGCCAGCAGTCTACCGGGACAGGGGGCAACAGATACGCAGTATTTT.

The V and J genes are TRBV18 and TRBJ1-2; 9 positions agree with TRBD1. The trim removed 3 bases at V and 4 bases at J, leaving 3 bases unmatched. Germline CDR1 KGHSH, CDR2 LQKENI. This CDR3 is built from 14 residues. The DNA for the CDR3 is TGTGCCAGCTCACCCCAGGACAGGGGCTATGGCTACACCTTC. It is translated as CASSPQDRGYGYTF.